Here is one T cell receptor (beta chain) with its context. This specimen comes from a study of cytomegalovirus exposure and HLA in healthy donors. The V end was cut by 2 bases, the J end by 9 bases, with 20 bases between. The length of the CDR3 is 17 residues. Germline V gives CDR1 SGHVS, CDR2 FQNEAQ. Libraries were prepared by immunoSEQ multiplex PCR; TCRdb keeps only in-frame clonotypes and omits some of them. Altogether 150,000 to 200,000 clones are present, around four fifths being singletons, with the ten largest covering around 2.4%. This TCR was recovered from a man aged 30-40 years in good health and CMV-seropositive. Sequenced material: PBMCs. The V call is TRBV7-8, the J call TRBJ1-6, with D perhaps TRBD1 (6 bases). The CDR3 nucleotides are TGTGCCAGCAGCTTATTAACCGGGGGGCGCCGTGGTTCACCCCTCCACTTT. It translates to CASSLLTGGRRGSPLHF.